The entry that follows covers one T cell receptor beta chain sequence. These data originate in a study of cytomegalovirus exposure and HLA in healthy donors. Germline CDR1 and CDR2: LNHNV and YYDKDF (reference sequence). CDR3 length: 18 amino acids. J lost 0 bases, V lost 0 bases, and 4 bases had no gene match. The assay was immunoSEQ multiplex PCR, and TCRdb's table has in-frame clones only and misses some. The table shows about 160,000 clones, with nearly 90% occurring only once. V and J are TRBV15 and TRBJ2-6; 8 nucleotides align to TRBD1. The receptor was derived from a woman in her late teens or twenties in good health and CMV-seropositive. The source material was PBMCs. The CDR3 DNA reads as TGTGCCACCAGCAGAGACGGACAGGGAATCTCTGGGGCCAACGTCCTGACTTTC. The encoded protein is CATSRDGQGISGANVLTF.